This T cell receptor (beta chain) was captured in a study of blood T cell repertoires in COVID-19 (dated by TCRdb to the early 2020s). For the wider study: Samples from collaborators originated in the United States, Italy and Spain and spanned both the acute and convalescent phases of COVID-19. The material from the prospective study consisted of cDNA or gDNA derived from T cells, B-cell-depleted T cells, or PBMCs. Deeply sampled blood TCRbeta repertoires from subjects exposed to, actively infected with, or recovered from COVID-19 were included in the dataset. The repertoires were made available in a free public database intended to serve as a resource for research on the immune response to SARS-CoV-2. Samples came from the ongoing ImmuneRACE study (first 160 participants) plus 1,254 subjects from 6 global collaborators. Nearly every sample came with metadata listing a de-identified subject ID, COVID-19 status, age in years and sex. HLA class I and class II types, where available, came from metadata supplied by the sample provider rather than from assay-based typing.

Samples from volunteer blood donors who had recovered from COVID-19 were contributed by a second Seattle source. Whole blood was collected in K2EDTA tubes by collaborating institutions according to the institutions' own protocols. Collaborator samples were shipped for TCRbeta analysis as frozen whole blood, isolated PBMCs, or DNA extracted from either sample type. CDR1 and CDR2 are drawn from the germline V gene (reference sequence): LNHDA, SQIVND. The CDR3 runs 13 residues from the cysteine to the phenylalanine. Only the CDR3 part of the read is kept: 39 bases, read in frame from the first base. V was cut back by 1 base and J by 4 bases, leaving a gap of 8 bases between them. TCRbeta CDR3 regions were amplified from genomic DNA by means of the immunoSEQ Assay, a bias-controlled multiplex PCR. Per the source publication's procedure: Within the assay, amplification of reference gene primers was used to estimate how many nucleated cells each sample contained. To quantify the absolute abundance of each unique TCRbeta CDR3 rearrangement, sequence reads were collapsed and filtered. For each sample, productive Simpson clonality was calculated as the square root of Simpson's diversity index across productive rearrangements. TCRdb re-hosts the immuneACCESS table, in-frame sequences only. Its copies lack some clones; in the studies checked, an unresolved V gene accounts for under half of them, and the cause for the rest is not known. The V and J calls and the clone size are those of that table, but D and trimming were determined from the DNA. The sample table lists about 320,000 clones, around 92% of them with a count of one. In total, the top ten clones hold around 6.6% of the sample.

The research as a whole found: How much clinical and demographic metadata was included differed by source and by participant, and the metadata was provided uncurated.

The table lists this clone with a few counts. There is no known antigen for this receptor. The record has no base qualities; no much larger clone is one base away. Distinct nucleotide sequences in the sample also encode this CDR3. The rearrangement joined TRBV19 to TRBJ2-7; matching of 5 bases hints at TRBD1 as the D gene. The source of this sequence is a man between 18 and 35 years old who had recovered from COVID-19. The sequencing input was peripheral blood. The sequence in DNA is TGTGCCAGTAGTATAGGTAGGGGATACGAGCAGTACTTC. It translates as CASSIGRGYEQYF.